The 21 T cell receptor beta chains presented below share a single source sample, sequenced in a study of cytomegalovirus exposure and HLA in healthy donors. The PCR used 60 Vbeta and 13 Jbeta primers. The data were produced by immunoSEQ multiplex PCR, yet TCRdb's version contains in-frame clones alone and is incomplete. Among around 100,000 clones listed, about 76% were seen once. Sequencing used PBMCs. The origin of the receptors is a young man in good health and CMV-seropositive.

Of note for this clone: Sequence at one end of the junction differs from germline and may be a read error. The chain employs TRBV5-1 and TRBJ2-7; possible D gene TRBD1, 6 bases. The CDR3 sequence is 14 residues long. The V gene's germline CDR1 is SGHRS and CDR2 YFSETQ. The CDR3 reads CASSRPGVFYEQYF. The DNA for the CDR3 is TGTGCCAGCAGCAGACCAGGGGTCTTCTACGAGCAGTACTTC. Combining the CDR3 with reference TRBV5-1 and TRBJ2-7 gives the whole variable domain KAGVTQTPRYLIKTRGQQVTLSCSPISGHRSVSWYQQTPGQGLQFLFEYFSETQRNKGNFPGRFSGRQFSNSRSEMNVSTLELGDSALYLCASSRPGVFYEQYFGPGTRLTVT.

This clone was detected only a few times. The CDR3 loop reads CATSRDKGWDEKLFF. Here the CDR3 DNA reads TGTGCCACCAGCAGAGACAAGGGGTGGGATGAAAAACTGTTTTTT. The chain links TRBV15 to TRBJ1-4; possible D gene TRBD1, 5 bases. This CDR3 region has 15 residues. The ends were cut back, 0 bases at V and 6 bases at J, with 11 bases in the middle. CDR1 and CDR2 from the germline V gene are LNHNV and YYDKDF (reference sequence). Full variable domain (outside the CDR3, taken from reference TRBV15 and TRBJ1-4): DAMVIQNPRYQVTQFGKPVTLSCSQTLNHNVMYWYQQKSSQAPKLLFHYYDKDFNNEADTPDNFQSRRPNTSFCFLDIRSPGLGDTAMYLCATSRDKGWDEKLFFGSGTQLSVL.

The V and J genes are TRBV9 and TRBJ1-1; 7 positions agree with TRBD1. V lost 0 bases to trimming and J lost 4 bases; unmatched junction nucleotides: 3. The CDR3 is 14 amino acids. CDR1 is SGDLS, CDR2 YYNGEE, per germline. Here the CDR3 DNA reads TGTGCCAGCAGCGTAGAAGGGACAGTCACTGAAGCTTTCTTT. Its translation: CASSVEGTVTEAFF.

This clone was seen only once. The chain's CDR3 is CASTPLDEQYF. Here the CDR3 DNA reads TGTGCCAGCACACCTTTAGACGAGCAGTACTTC. The chain employs TRBV7-9 and TRBJ2-7; no firm D call. CDR1 is SEHNR and CDR2 is FQNEAQ in the germline V gene (reference sequence). V lost 7 bases to trimming and J lost 5 bases, with 9 bases between them. The CDR3 totals 11 residues.

This clone was seen only once. The genes are TRBV5-6 and TRBJ2-1; TRBD2 matches at 9 bases. From germline, CDR1 is SGHDT and CDR2 YYEEEE. The CDR3 consists of 16 residues. V shed 6 bases and J 7 bases; nucleotides not matched to a gene: 14. CDR3 nucleotides: TGTGCCAGCATCTCTGGCGGGGGGGGGTTTAGAAATGAGCAGTTCTTC. Encoded protein: CASISGGGGFRNEQFF.

J is TRBJ2-1 and V is TRBV5-1; a possible D gene is TRBD2 (5 bases). Trimming pared 7 bases from V and 5 bases from J, leaving 19 bases between. Germline loops: CDR1 SGHRS, CDR2 YFSETQ. This CDR3 comprises 15 residues. CDR3 in amino acids: CASSLGYGVHNEQFF. The CDR3 bases are TGCGCCAGCTCACTTGGCTACGGGGTCCACAATGAGCAGTTCTTC.

In this sample, this clone turned up a few times. V gene TRBV19 combines with J gene TRBJ2-3, with TRBD1 matching over 9 bases. V lost 5 bases, J lost 4 bases, and 4 bases stayed unmatched. The CDR3 has 14 residues. The germline CDR1 and CDR2 sequences are LNHDA and SQIVND (reference sequence). The CDR3 DNA sequence: TGTGCCAGTAGTTCGAGACAGGGGGCAGATACGCAGTATTTT. Protein sequence: CASSSRQGADTQYF.

This clone was counted once. Other DNA sequences in this specimen translate into the identical CDR3. This sequence joins TRBV15 and TRBJ1-2, with a possible D match to TRBD1 (5 bases). This CDR3 is built from 17 residues. Trimming cost V 3 bases and J 4 bases, with 21 bases left between them. Per germline, CDR1 LNHNV and CDR2 YYDKDF (reference sequence). In DNA form, the CDR3 reads TGTGCCACCAGCAGGGATCGGGCAGGGTCTCTGACCTATGGCTACACCTTC. Protein: CATSRDRAGSLTYGYTF.

This chain uses TRBV7-2 with TRBJ1-1; 9 bases map to TRBD1. Germline CDR1 SGHTA, CDR2 FQGNSA. After removal of 6 bases from V and 3 bases from J, the junction contained 5 bases not matched to a gene. The CDR3 has 14 residues. The DNA for the CDR3 is TGTGCCAGCAGTTATGGACAGGGGTACACTGAAGCTTTCTTT. It is translated as CASSYGQGYTEAFF.

The rearrangement joins TRBV4-1 to TRBJ2-3; 9 nucleotides line up with TRBD2. The V gene's germline CDR1 is MGHRA and CDR2 YSYEKL. V trimming: 0 bases; J trimming: 8 bases; junction bases outside the gene matches: 12. This CDR3 comprises 17 residues. CDR3 residues: CASSQELRASGDGTQYF. CDR3 DNA: TGCGCCAGCAGCCAAGAGCTCAGGGCTAGCGGGGATGGTACGCAGTATTTT.

The chain joins TRBV6-1 to TRBJ2-7; 7 positions agree with TRBD1. Trimming cost V 9 bases and J 0 bases; bases outside gene matches: 8. The CDR3 loop spans 14 amino acids. The germline V gene encodes CDR1 MNHNS and CDR2 SASEGT. Here the CDR3 reads CASTIQGSSYEQYF. The DNA of the CDR3 is TGTGCCAGTACGATACAGGGGAGCTCCTACGAGCAGTACTTC.

There are many counts of this clone. The chain links TRBV7-9 to TRBJ1-4, with 11 bases fitting TRBD1. Germline V gene sequence: CDR1 SEHNR, CDR2 FQNEAQ (reference sequence). The V segment lost 2 bases and the J segment 2 bases; nucleotides outside the gene matches: 4. The CDR3 has 17 residues. CDR3 nucleotides: TGTGCCAGCAGCTTATGGACAGGGGGCAGGACTAATGAAAAACTGTTTTTT. This codes for CASSLWTGGRTNEKLFF. The full variable domain, rest sourced from reference TRBV7-9 and TRBJ1-4, is DTGVSQNPRHKITKRGQNVTFRCDPISEHNRLYWYRQTLGQGPEFLTYFQNEAQLEKSRLLSDRFSAERPKGSFSTLEIQRTEQGDSAMYLCASSLWTGGRTNEKLFFGSGTQLSVL.

The chain uses TRBV30 and TRBJ2-7; TRBD2 might be the D (5 bases). Between the trimmed V and J ends, which lost 7 bases and 7 bases, there was a span of 14 bases. CDR3 length: 11 residues. Per germline, CDR1 GTSNPN and CDR2 SVGIG (reference sequence). CDR3 coding DNA: TGTGCCTCTCGGGAAGGATGGGAGCAGTACTTC. It yields the protein CASREGWEQYF.

This clone was detected only a few times. The rearrangement uses TRBV19 and TRBJ2-2; D possibly corresponds to TRBD2 (6 bases). V shed 3 bases and J shed 3 bases, with 11 bases lying between them. Germline CDR1 is LNHDA and CDR2 is SQIVND (reference sequence). The CDR3 loop spans 15 amino acids. This CDR3 reads CASSMGGSYTGELFF. The CDR3 nucleotides are TGTGCCAGTAGTATGGGAGGCAGCTACACCGGGGAGCTGTTTTTT.

This chain joins TRBV28 and TRBJ2-5, with 10 bases identical to TRBD1. CDR1 is MDHEN and CDR2 is SYDVKM in the germline V gene. V dropped 7 bases and J dropped 5; count of bases not matched to a gene: 10. The CDR3 is 15 amino acids. The CDR3 is CASNTLGQGYETQYF. CDR3 coding DNA: TGTGCCAGCAATACCCTGGGACAGGGGTACGAGACCCAGTACTTC.

The chain combines TRBV7-9 with TRBJ2-1, with a possible D match to TRBD1 (6 bases). Between the trimmed V and J ends, which lost 2 bases and 0 bases, there was a span of 11 bases. CDR1 and CDR2 (germline): SEHNR, FQNEAQ (reference sequence). The CDR3 runs 16 residues. The CDR3 is CASSLRTGSSYNEQFF. CDR3 nucleotide sequence: TGTGCCAGCAGCTTACGCACAGGGAGCTCCTACAATGAGCAGTTCTTC.

The chain's CDR3 is CASSPGGQASYEQYF. CDR3 sequence (DNA): TGTGCCAGCAGTCCGGGGGGACAGGCCTCCTACGAGCAGTACTTC. This chain uses TRBV28 with TRBJ2-7; D perhaps matches TRBD1 (8 bases). Trimming removed 5 bases at V and 0 bases at J, with 14 bases between. Germline CDR1 and CDR2: MDHEN and SYDVKM. The length of the CDR3 is 15 residues.

The V and J genes are TRBV6-1 and TRBJ1-1; 7 nucleotides match TRBD1. CDR1 and CDR2 from the germline V gene are MNHNS and SASEGT. The junction had 6 bases not matched to a gene; V was cut back by 4 bases and J by 1 base. This CDR3 is 15 amino acids long. In nucleotides, the CDR3 is TGTGCCAGCAGTGTTAGGGCAGGGGGGAACACTGAAGCTTTCTTT. It yields the protein CASSVRAGGNTEAFF.

V gene TRBV14 combines with J gene TRBJ1-6, with D perhaps TRBD1 (5 bases). The germline CDR1 and CDR2 sequences are SGHDN and FVKESK. The CDR3 consists of 13 residues. The ends were cut back, 3 bases at V and 10 bases at J, with 10 bases in the middle. CDR3 sequence (DNA): TGTGCCAGCAGCCATAGGGGCCCCTCACCCCTCCACTTT. It codes for CASSHRGPSPLHF.

This chain uses TRBV2 with TRBJ1-2; 7 bases match TRBD1. With V trimmed by 6 bases and J by 4 bases, 8 bases remained unmatched. Germline V gene sequence: CDR1 SNHLY, CDR2 FYNNEI. The CDR3 consists of 14 residues. DNA of the CDR3: TGTGCCAGCAGCGTAATTCGGGACAGCTATGGCTACACCTTC. Its translation is CASSVIRDSYGYTF.

The chain carries TRBV5-4 and TRBJ2-7; TRBD2 aligns across 9 bases. Germline V CDR1 and CDR2: SGHNT, YYREEE (reference sequence). This CDR3 comprises 15 residues. The trim removed 1 base at V and 4 bases at J, leaving 6 bases unmatched. DNA of the CDR3: TGTGCCAGCAGCTTGCGGGCTAGCGGGGTGTACGAGCAGTACTTC. Translated, it gives CASSLRASGVYEQYF.